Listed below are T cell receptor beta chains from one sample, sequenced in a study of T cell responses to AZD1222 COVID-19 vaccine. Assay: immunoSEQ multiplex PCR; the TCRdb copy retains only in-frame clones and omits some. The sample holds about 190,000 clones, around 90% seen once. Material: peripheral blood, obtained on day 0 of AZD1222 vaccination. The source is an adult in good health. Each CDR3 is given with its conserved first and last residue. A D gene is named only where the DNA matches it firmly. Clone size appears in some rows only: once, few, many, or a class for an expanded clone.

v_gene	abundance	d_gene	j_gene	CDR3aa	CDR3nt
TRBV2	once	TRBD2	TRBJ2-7	CASIKLAGGTEQYF	TGTGCCAGCATTAAACTAGCGGGGGGGACCGAGCAGTACTTC
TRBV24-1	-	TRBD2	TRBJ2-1	CATSDSGTSGGARSYEQFF	TGTGCCACCAGTGACTCAGGGACTAGCGGGGGGGCCCGATCTTATGAGCAGTTCTTC
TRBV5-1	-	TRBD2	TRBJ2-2	CASRLAVKTGELFF	TGCGCCAGCCGCCTAGCGGTGAAAACCGGGGAGCTGTTTTTT
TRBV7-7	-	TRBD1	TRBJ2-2	CASSSDRAGTGELFF	TGTGCCAGCAGCTCGGACAGGGCGGGCACCGGGGAGCTGTTTTTT
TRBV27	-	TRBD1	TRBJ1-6	CASSTPGGGESPLHF	TGTGCCAGCAGTACCCCGGGAGGGGGCGAATCACCCCTCCACTTT
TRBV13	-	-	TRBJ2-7	CASSARLRAGGSGDDAF	TGTGCCAGCAGCGCAAGGCTCAGGGCAGGGGGGAGTGGGGACGATGCCTTC
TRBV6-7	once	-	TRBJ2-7	CASSYSRRGYDEQYF	TGTGCCAGCAGTTACTCCCGAAGGGGTTATGACGAGCAGTACTTC
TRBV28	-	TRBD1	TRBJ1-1	CASSLIRVGGPEAFF	TGTGCCAGCAGTCTTATTCGGGTAGGGGGCCCTGAAGCTTTCTTT
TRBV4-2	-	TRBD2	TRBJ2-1	CASSQEPSGSLNEQFF	TGTGCCAGCAGCCAAGAACCTAGCGGGAGTTTGAATGAGCAGTTCTTC
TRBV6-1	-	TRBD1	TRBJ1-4	CASSDGAGGFFLFF	TGTGCCAGCAGTGATGGGGCAGGGGGGTTTTTTCTGTTTTTT
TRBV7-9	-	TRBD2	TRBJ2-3	CASSLEAGSTDTQYF	TGTGCCAGCAGCTTAGAAGCGGGGAGCACAGATACGCAGTATTTT
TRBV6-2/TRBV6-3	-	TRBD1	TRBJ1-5	CASSFRAGGADQPQHF	TGTGCCAGCAGTTTCCGAGCAGGGGGCGCGGATCAGCCCCAGCATTTT
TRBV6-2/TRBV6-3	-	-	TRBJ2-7	CASSYSSSSNSYEQYF	TGTGCCAGCAGTTACTCGAGTTCCAGTAACTCTTACGAGCAGTACTTC
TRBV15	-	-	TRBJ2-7	CATSRAGLPPYEQYF	TGTGCCACCAGCAGGGCGGGACTGCCCCCCTACGAGCAGTACTTC
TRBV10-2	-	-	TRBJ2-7	CASSEPYSYEQYF	TGCGCCAGCAGTGAGCCCTACTCCTACGAGCAGTACTTC
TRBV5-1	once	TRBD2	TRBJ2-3	CASSVTSGTDTQYF	TGCGCCAGCAGCGTTACTAGCGGCACAGATACGCAGTATTTT
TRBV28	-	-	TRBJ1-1	CASSGIFREAFF	TGTGCCAGCAGTGGGATTTTTCGTGAAGCTTTCTTT
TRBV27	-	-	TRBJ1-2	CASRQTVLGGYTF	TGTGCCAGCAGGCAGACAGTCCTCGGGGGCTACACCTTC
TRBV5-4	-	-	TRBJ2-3	CASSFTTDTQYF	TGTGCCAGCAGCTTCACTACTGATACGCAGTATTTT
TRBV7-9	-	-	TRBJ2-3	CASSLGLGTDTQYF	TGTGCCAGCAGCTTAGGACTAGGGACAGATACGCAGTATTTT
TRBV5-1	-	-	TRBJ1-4	CASSLELLNAGAEKLFF	TGCGCCAGCAGCTTGGAGCTTTTAAACGCAGGGGCTGAAAAACTGTTTTTT
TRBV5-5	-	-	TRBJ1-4	CASSSGASTNEKLFF	TGTGCCAGCAGCTCTGGGGCGTCAACTAATGAAAAACTGTTTTTT
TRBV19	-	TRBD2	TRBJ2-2	CASSGGLAGANTGELFF	TGTGCCAGTAGTGGGGGACTAGCGGGGGCGAACACCGGGGAGCTGTTTTTT
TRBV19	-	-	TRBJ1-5	CASTPLQSYSNQPQHF	TGTGCCAGTACCCCTCTACAGAGCTATAGCAATCAGCCCCAGCATTTT
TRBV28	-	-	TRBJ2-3	CASSLSVTQYF	TGTGCCAGCAGTTTATCGGTTACGCAGTATTTT
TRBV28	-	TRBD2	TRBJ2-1	CASSSGLGLLYNEQFF	TGTGCCAGCAGTTCGGGACTAGGACTTTTGTACAATGAGCAGTTCTTC
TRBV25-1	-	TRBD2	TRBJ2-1	CASSFGLAGRRAYNEQFF	TGTGCCAGCAGTTTCGGACTAGCGGGACGTAGGGCCTACAATGAGCAGTTCTTC
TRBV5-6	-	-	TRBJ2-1	CASSVTLIEQFF	TGTGCCAGCAGTGTGACCTTGATTGAGCAGTTCTTC
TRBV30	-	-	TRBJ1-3	CAWSVGCTGFSGNTIYF	TGTGCCTGGAGTGTAGGGTGTACGGGCTTCTCTGGAAACACCATATATTTT
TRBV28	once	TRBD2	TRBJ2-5	CASGPLALGETQYF	TGTGCCAGCGGACCACTAGCGTTAGGAGAGACCCAGTACTTC
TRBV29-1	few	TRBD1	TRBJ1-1	CSVEGTGWNTEAFF	TGCAGCGTTGAAGGGACAGGATGGAACACTGAAGCTTTCTTT
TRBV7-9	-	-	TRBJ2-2	CASSFRSGDAGELFF	TGTGCCAGCAGCTTTAGGTCAGGGGATGCCGGGGAGCTGTTTTTT
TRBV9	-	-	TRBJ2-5	CASSVGGFQETQYF	TGTGCCAGCAGCGTAGGGGGGTTCCAAGAGACCCAGTACTTC
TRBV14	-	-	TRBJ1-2	CASGQGSTNYGYTF	TGTGCCAGCGGGCAGGGAAGTACGAACTATGGCTACACCTTC
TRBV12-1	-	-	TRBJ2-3	CASSHRQADEMSDTQYF	TGTGCCAGCAGCCATAGACAGGCAGACGAAATGTCCGATACGCAGTATTTT